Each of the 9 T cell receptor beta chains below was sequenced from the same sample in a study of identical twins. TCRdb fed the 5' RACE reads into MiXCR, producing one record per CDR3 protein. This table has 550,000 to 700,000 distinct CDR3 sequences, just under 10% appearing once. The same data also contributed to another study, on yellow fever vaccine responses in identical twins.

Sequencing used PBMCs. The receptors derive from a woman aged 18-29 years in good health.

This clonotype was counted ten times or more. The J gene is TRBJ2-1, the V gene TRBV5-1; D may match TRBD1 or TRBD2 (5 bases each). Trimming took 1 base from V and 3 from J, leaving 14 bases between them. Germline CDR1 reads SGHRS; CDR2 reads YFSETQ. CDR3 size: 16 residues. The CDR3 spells CASSLTGTPYYNEQFF. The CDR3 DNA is TGCGCCAGCAGCTTGACCGGGACGCCCTACTACAATGAGCAGTTCTTC.

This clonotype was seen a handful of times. The CDR3: CASSFGTNVLTF. CDR3 DNA sequence: TGTGCCAGCAGCTTTGGAACCAACGTCCTGACTTTC. This sequence joins TRBV7-9 and TRBJ2-6; D is uncertain. V gave up 3 bases and J gave up 8 bases, with 5 bases separating them. From germline, CDR1 is SEHNR and CDR2 FQNEAQ (reference sequence). This CDR3 has 12 residues.

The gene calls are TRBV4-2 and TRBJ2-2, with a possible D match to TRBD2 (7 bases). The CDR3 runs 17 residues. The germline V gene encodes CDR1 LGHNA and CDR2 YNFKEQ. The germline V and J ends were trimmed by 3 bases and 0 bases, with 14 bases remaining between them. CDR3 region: CASSQGGASANTGELFF. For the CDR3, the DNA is TGTGCCAGCAGCCAGGGGGGGGCTAGCGCGAACACCGGGGAGCTGTTTTTT.

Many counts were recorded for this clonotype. In DNA, the CDR3 is TGTGCCAGCAGTTTATGGCAAGCGGGAGAGTCAGATACGCAGTATTTT. Amino acids: CASSLWQAGESDTQYF. The rearrangement uses TRBV28 and TRBJ2-3; 8 bases match TRBD2. V was pared by 0 bases and J by 4 bases, with 6 bases of the junction left unmatched. The CDR3 consists of 16 residues. Germline V CDR1 and CDR2: MDHEN, SYDVKM.

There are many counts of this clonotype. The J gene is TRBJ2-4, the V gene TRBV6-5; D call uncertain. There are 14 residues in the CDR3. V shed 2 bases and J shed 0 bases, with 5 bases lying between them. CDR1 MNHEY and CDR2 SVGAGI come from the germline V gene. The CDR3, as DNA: TGTGCCAGCAGTTACGGCCTAGCCAAAAACATTCAGTACTTC. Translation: CASSYGLAKNIQYF.

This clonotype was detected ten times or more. The CDR3 coding sequence is TGTGCCAGCAGCCAAGACGGGGAGAGCTCCTATAATTCACCCCTCCACTTT. Amino acids: CASSQDGESSYNSPLHF. This chain links TRBV4-2 with TRBJ1-6; no clear D gene. This CDR3 spans 17 amino acids. Trimming removed 0 bases from V and 0 bases from J, with 9 bases in between. Germline assignment: CDR1 LGHNA and CDR2 YNFKEQ.

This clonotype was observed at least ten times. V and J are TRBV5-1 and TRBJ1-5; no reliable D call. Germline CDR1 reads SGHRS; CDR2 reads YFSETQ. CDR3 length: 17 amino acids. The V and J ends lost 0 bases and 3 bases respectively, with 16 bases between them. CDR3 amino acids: CASSLAFDYRINQPQHF. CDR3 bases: TGCGCCAGCAGCTTGGCTTTTGATTACCGCATCAATCAGCCCCAGCATTTT.

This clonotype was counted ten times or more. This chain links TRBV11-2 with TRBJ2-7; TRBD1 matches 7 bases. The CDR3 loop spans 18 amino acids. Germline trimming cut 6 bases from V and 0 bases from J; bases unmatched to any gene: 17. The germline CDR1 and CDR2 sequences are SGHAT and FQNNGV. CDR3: CASSPAGTASSYSYEQYF. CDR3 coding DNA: TGTGCCAGCAGTCCTGCCGGGACAGCTTCTTCGTACTCCTACGAGCAGTACTTC.

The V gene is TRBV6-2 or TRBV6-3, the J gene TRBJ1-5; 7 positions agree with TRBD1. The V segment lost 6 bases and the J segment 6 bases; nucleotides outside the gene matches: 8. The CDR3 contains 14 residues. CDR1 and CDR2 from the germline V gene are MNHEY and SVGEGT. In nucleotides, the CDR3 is TGTGCCAGCAGCGCCCCAGGGGGGAGTCAGCCCCAGCATTTT. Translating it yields CASSAPGGSQPQHF.